This record covers a single T cell receptor (beta chain). The CDR3 runs 14 residues. Deletions cut 6 bases from V and 7 bases from J, with 16 bases between. Germline V CDR1 and CDR2: SGHRS, YFSETQ. Only CD45RO-negative cells positively selected for CCR7 counted as naive CD8 cells, so terminally differentiated effector memory CD45RA+ cells were excluded. This sample stems from a study of shared clonotypes between healthy human individuals. Method: immunoSEQ multiplex PCR; TCRdb's copy keeps in-frame clones and lacks some. The table shows millions of clones, with roughly 95% occurring only once. This TCR came from a man between 18 and 29 years old in good health. This chain joins TRBV5-1 and TRBJ1-4; unclear D gene. The sequencing input was naive CD8+ T cells sorted from blood. The CDR3: CASILDKGGEKLFF. The CDR3, as DNA: TGCGCCAGCATCCTCGACAAGGGAGGTGAAAAACTGTTTTTT.